Given below is one T cell receptor (beta chain) in context. Its specificity is not known. PCR used 60 Vbeta primers and 13 Jbeta primers. The data were produced by immunoSEQ multiplex PCR, yet TCRdb's version contains in-frame clones alone and is incomplete. This repertoire shows 120,000 to 150,000 clones, 76% found once; its top ten account for around 2%. CDR1 is SNHLY, CDR2 FYNNEI, per germline. This CDR3 comprises 15 residues. The junction had 7 bases not matched to a gene; V was cut back by 3 bases and J by 5 bases. This specimen comes from a study of cytomegalovirus exposure and HLA in healthy donors. Whole-study findings and limits: There were several of the most significant clusters that appeared linked to common viral pathogens in a later analysis. A link between a missense DCLRE1C variant and TCR beta V- and J-gene trimming emerged from a later analysis. Judged likely to be a sequencing artifact was a cluster of highly shared sequence variants. Presence/absence comparisons presumed near-even sequencing depth among donors.

The clonotype comes from a woman aged 40 to 50 in good health and CMV-seronegative. V and J are TRBV2 and TRBJ2-3; TRBD2 aligns across 8 bases. Sequencing input: PBMCs. The CDR3 DNA follows: TGTGCCAGCAGTGAGCGGGGGGCTCAGGGAGATACGCAGTATTTT. Amino acids: CASSERGAQGDTQYF.